These 31 T cell receptor beta chains came from one sample sequenced in a study of blood T cell repertoires in COVID-19 (dated by TCRdb to between 2020 and 2021). Library prep was done by the immunoSEQ multiplex PCR assay. TCRdb took over this immuneACCESS table, retaining in-frame rearrangements with V and J assigned. Such tables are incomplete; in checked studies, under half of the missing clones stem from an unresolved V gene, and the remainder is unexplained. The sample table holds roughly 250,000 clones, of which 65% to 85% were seen once. Around 3.6% of the sample lies in the top ten. The sample taken for sequencing was peripheral blood. Receptors were obtained from a woman between 40 and 50 years old with active or convalescent COVID-19.

With respect to this clone: Other DNA sequences in this sample translate to the same CDR3. This chain connects TRBV27 to TRBJ1-2, with a possible D match to TRBD1 (5 bases). Germline CDR1 MNHEY, CDR2 SMNVEV (reference sequence). Between the trimmed V and J ends, which lost 2 bases and 5 bases, there was a span of 9 bases. The CDR3 runs to 13 residues. CDR3 residues: CASSLQGGYGYTF. The CDR3 region has the DNA TGTGCCAGCAGTTTACAGGGTGGTTATGGCTACACCTTC.

The rearrangement links TRBV9 to TRBJ1-1; no clear D. The CDR3 is made up of 13 amino acids. Germline-derived CDR1 and CDR2 are SGDLS and YYNGEE. Trimming cost V 0 bases and J 6 bases, with 9 bases left between them. CDR3 residues: CASSVVGGSEAFF. In DNA, the CDR3 is TGTGCCAGCAGCGTAGTAGGAGGTTCTGAAGCTTTCTTT.

V is TRBV9 and J is TRBJ1-6, with TRBD1 as a possible D gene (5 bases). V lost 0 bases and J lost 10, with 14 bases in between. The CDR3 length is 15 residues. Germline CDR1 is SGDLS and CDR2 is YYNGEE. The CDR3 reads CASSVELAGPSPLHF. CDR3 bases: TGTGCCAGCAGCGTAGAGCTCGCAGGGCCCTCACCCCTCCACTTT.

This sequence joins TRBV19 and TRBJ1-1, with 7 nucleotides matching TRBD1. There are 14 residues in the CDR3. CDR1 is LNHDA, CDR2 SQIVND, per germline (reference sequence). The junction had 6 bases not matched to a gene; V was cut back by 7 bases and J by 1 base. The CDR3 loop is CASTLWTGNTEAFF. CDR3 DNA: TGTGCCAGTACCCTTTGGACAGGGAACACTGAAGCTTTCTTT. Looking up the rest from reference TRBV19 and TRBJ1-1 gives the full variable domain: DGGITQSPKYLFRKEGQNVTLSCEQNLNHDAMYWYRQDPGQGLRLIYYSQIVNDFQKGDIAEGYSVSREKKESFPLTVTSAQKNPTAFYLCASTLWTGNTEAFFGQGTRLTVV.

This clone was seen only a few times. The chain carries TRBV10-1 and TRBJ2-1; 8 positions match TRBD1. The CDR3 is 12 amino acids. Looked up from germline, CDR1 is WNHNN and CDR2 is SYGVQD (reference sequence). With 6 bases clipped from V and 7 bases from J, the junction kept 2 bases outside the gene matches. Here the CDR3 reads CASSQGANEQFF. CDR3 DNA: TGCGCCAGCAGCCAGGGGGCGAATGAGCAGTTCTTC.

This chain connects TRBV27 to TRBJ1-1, with 9 positions matching TRBD1. This CDR3 region has 12 residues. From germline, CDR1 is MNHEY and CDR2 SMNVEV (reference sequence). V dropped 7 bases and J dropped 8; count of bases not matched to a gene: 5. CDR3 loop: CASNTGGGEAFF. The CDR3 DNA reads TGTGCCAGCAATACAGGGGGCGGAGAAGCTTTCTTT.

The chain recombines TRBV28 with TRBJ1-6, with TRBD1 matching over 9 bases. Trimming took 2 bases from V and 1 from J; bases not matched to a gene: 6. The CDR3 is made up of 18 amino acids. In germline, CDR1 is MDHEN, CDR2 SYDVKM. CDR3 amino acids: CASSLGTGGSSYNSPLHF. The CDR3 DNA is TGTGCCAGCAGTTTAGGAACAGGGGGCTCGTCCTATAATTCACCCCTCCACTTT.

As to this clone: Other DNA sequences from this sample encode an identical CDR3 as well. The V call is TRBV28, the J call TRBJ1-1; D not certain. CDR3 length equals 13 residues. V was trimmed by 2 bases and J by 0 bases, leaving 4 bases between them. In germline, CDR1 is MDHEN, CDR2 SYDVKM. The CDR3 loop is CASSLRVNTEAFF. For the CDR3, the DNA is TGTGCCAGCAGTTTAAGAGTGAACACTGAAGCTTTCTTT.

The sample holds a few counts of this clone. V is TRBV6-4 and J is TRBJ2-1, with 7 bases matching TRBD2. Germline CDR1 is MRHNA and CDR2 is SNTAGT. Germline trimming cut 2 bases from V and 2 bases from J; bases unmatched to any gene: 0. This CDR3 is 14 amino acids long. The CDR3 DNA sequence: TGTGCCAGCAGTGACGGGGGGGCCTACAATGAGCAGTTCTTC. This translates into CASSDGGAYNEQFF.

The rearrangement links TRBV7-9 to TRBJ1-4; 9 nucleotides align to TRBD1. Germline lookup yields CDR1 SEHNR and CDR2 FQNEAQ (reference sequence). The J segment lost 7 bases and the V segment lost 4 bases, leaving 4 bases of the junction unmatched. The CDR3 spans 14 residues. The DNA of the CDR3 is TGTGCCAGCAGCTCGGACAGGGGTTTTGAAAAACTGTTTTTT. Its protein is CASSSDRGFEKLFF.

The gene calls are TRBV2 and TRBJ2-5, with 12 bases that match TRBD1. This CDR3 contains 15 residues. Germline assignment: CDR1 SNHLY and CDR2 FYNNEI. V lost 6 bases to trimming and J lost 4 bases; unmatched junction nucleotides: 6. CDR3 in DNA: TGTGCCAGCAGGACCGGGACAGGGGGCTTAGAGACCCAGTACTTC. It codes for CASRTGTGGLETQYF. Variable domain in full (rest from reference TRBV2 and TRBJ2-5): EPEVTQTPSHQVTQMGQEVILRCVPISNHLYFYWYRQILGQKVEFLVSFYNNEISEKSEIFDDQFSVERPDGSNFTLKIRSTKLEDSAMYFCASRTGTGGLETQYFGPGTRLLVL.

The chain combines TRBV6-5 with TRBJ1-2, with unresolved D. Looked up from germline, CDR1 is MNHEY and CDR2 is SVGAGI. The CDR3 is 14 residues long. V was cut by 5 bases and J by 2 bases, with 12 bases left in between. CDR3 DNA: TGTGCCAGCAGTCTGGAGGGCAGCAACTATGGCTACACCTTC. Translation gives CASSLEGSNYGYTF.

This chain joins TRBV19 and TRBJ1-1; D perhaps matches TRBD1 (6 bases). Germline V gene data show CDR1 as LNHDA and CDR2 as SQIVND (reference sequence). V was shortened by 4 bases and J by 10 bases, with 19 bases between the two germline ends. The CDR3 runs to 14 residues. The CDR3, as DNA: TGTGCCAGTAGTAACGCCGGGACAACGAGCCCAGCTTTCTTT. Encoded protein: CASSNAGTTSPAFF.

About this clone: One junction end disagrees with the germline gene, perhaps due to a read error. The rearrangement joins TRBV28 to TRBJ1-5; TRBD1 might be the D (5 bases). Germline CDR1 MDHEN, CDR2 SYDVKM. CDR3 length: 14 amino acids. The CDR3 region is CASSITGSNRPQHF. In nucleotides, the CDR3 is TGTGCCAGCAGTATAACAGGTAGCAATCGGCCCCAGCATTTT.

This clone was counted a single time. The CDR3 DNA reads as TGTGCCAGCAAACAGGGGGCGACTAACTATGGCTACACCTTC. This translates into CASKQGATNYGYTF. The chain recombines TRBV7-2 with TRBJ1-2; TRBD1 matches 9 bases. CDR3 length: 14 amino acids. The V gene's germline CDR1 is SGHTA and CDR2 FQGNSA. The V gene end was trimmed by 7 bases and the J gene end by 0 bases; junction bases not matched to a gene: 3.

The chain uses TRBV6-5 and TRBJ2-7; a weak D match, TRBD1 (6 bases). Germline values: CDR1 MNHEY, CDR2 SVGAGI. Trimming removed 6 bases from V and 7 bases from J, with 16 bases in between. CDR3 length: 13 residues. Here the CDR3 DNA reads TGTGCCAGCAGCTCCGGGACAACGTCTGAGCAGTACTTC. This translates into CASSSGTTSEQYF.

This sequence joins TRBV28 and TRBJ2-3; TRBD1 aligns across 7 bases. Germline values: CDR1 MDHEN, CDR2 SYDVKM. The CDR3 length is 15 residues. Germline trimming cut 5 bases from V and 6 bases from J; bases unmatched to any gene: 11. CDR3 nucleotides: TGTGCCAGCAGTCCCCCCTCGGGACAGCACGATACGCAGTATTTT. As protein: CASSPPSGQHDTQYF. Full variable domain (rest looked up from reference TRBV28 and TRBJ2-3): DVKVTQSSRYLVKRTGEKVFLECVQDMDHENMFWYRQDPGLGLRLIYFSYDVKMKEKGDIPEGYSVSREKKERFSLILESASTNQTSMYLCASSPPSGQHDTQYFGPGTRLTVL.

The chain has TRBV7-9 and TRBJ1-2; D is ambiguous. In germline, CDR1 is SEHNR, CDR2 FQNEAQ (reference sequence). Trimming took 8 bases from V and 0 from J, leaving 10 bases between them. The CDR3 spans 13 residues. Here the CDR3 reads CASGRGANYGYTF. In DNA, the CDR3 is TGTGCCAGCGGCCGGGGAGCTAACTATGGCTACACCTTC.

The rearrangement joins TRBV10-2 to TRBJ2-3; possible D gene TRBD2, 6 bases. CDR3 length: 13 amino acids. Trimming cost V 4 bases and J 5 bases, with 10 bases left between them. Germline V gene sequence: CDR1 WSHSY, CDR2 SAAADI. CDR3 nucleotide sequence: TGCGCCAGCAGTGCCGTGGGGGGAGATACGCAGTATTTT. As protein: CASSAVGGDTQYF.

As to this clone: A single base separates this from a much larger clone, so it may be a read error. The chain uses TRBV16 and TRBJ2-2; 11 nucleotides agree with TRBD2. The CDR3 sequence is 16 residues long. V lost 3 bases, J lost 0 bases, and 0 bases stayed unmatched. Germline CDR1 reads KGHSY; CDR2 reads FQNENV. This CDR3 is CASSQTSGANTGELFF. In DNA, the CDR3 is TGTGCCAGCAGCCAGACTAGCGGGGCGAACACCGGGGAGCTGTTTTTT.

The genes are TRBV5-1 and TRBJ1-2, with D perhaps matching TRBD1 (5 bases). V was shortened by 0 bases and J by 0 bases, with 12 bases between the two germline ends. The CDR3 runs to 16 residues. Looked up from germline, CDR1 is SGHRS and CDR2 is YFSETQ. In nucleotides, the CDR3 is TGCGCCAGCAGCTTGGAAGGGGCCAAAGCTAACTATGGCTACACCTTC. This gives the protein CASSLEGAKANYGYTF.

This chain links TRBV28 with TRBJ1-6; the match to TRBD1 covers 7 bases. Trimming cost V 5 bases and J 7 bases; bases outside gene matches: 14. Germline lookup yields CDR1 MDHEN and CDR2 SYDVKM. This CDR3 is 17 amino acids long. The CDR3 nucleotides are TGTGCCAGCAGTCTCCGTCGACAGGGAGGTTACAATTCACCCCTCCACTTT. It specifies CASSLRRQGGYNSPLHF.

V gene TRBV6-1 combines with J gene TRBJ1-2; 8 bases align to TRBD1. The CDR3 runs to 16 residues. J gave up 5 bases and V 0 bases, and 8 bases lay outside the gene matches. Per the germline V gene, CDR1 is MNHNS and CDR2 is SASEGT. The CDR3 here is CASSEALQGAWYGYTF. The CDR3 DNA follows: TGTGCCAGCAGTGAAGCGCTTCAGGGGGCTTGGTATGGCTACACCTTC.

This sequence joins TRBV30 and TRBJ1-1; 9 positions agree with TRBD1. This CDR3 contains 18 residues. Trimming at V came to 3 bases and at J to 8 bases, leaving 22 bases not matched to a gene. Germline V CDR1 and CDR2: GTSNPN, SVGIG (reference sequence). The CDR3 is CAWSSYRPAGQGRSEAFF. CDR3 nucleotide sequence: TGTGCCTGGAGCTCCTACCGCCCCGCGGGACAGGGAAGGTCGGAAGCTTTCTTT.

The rearrangement uses TRBV6-5 and TRBJ2-3, with D perhaps TRBD2 (5 bases). V dropped 6 bases and J dropped 4 bases, with 11 bases sitting between them. Per germline, CDR1 MNHEY and CDR2 SVGAGI. The CDR3 runs to 13 residues. CDR3 loop: CASSRGPSDTQYF. In DNA, the CDR3 is TGTGCCAGCAGCCGAGGGCCCTCAGATACGCAGTATTTT.

This rearrangement joins TRBV11-2 to TRBJ1-2, with D unclear. Germline CDR1 and CDR2: SGHAT and FQNNGV. The CDR3 is 12 residues long. The V and J ends lost 6 bases and 2 bases respectively, with 7 bases between them. The CDR3 DNA reads TGTGCCAGCAGACATGGCAACTATGGCTACACCTTC. It specifies CASRHGNYGYTF.

The rearrangement uses TRBV18 and TRBJ1-1; possibly TRBD1 for D (6 bases). The CDR3 spans 13 residues. The germline V gene has CDR1 KGHSH and CDR2 LQKENI. V was cut by 2 bases and J by 7 bases, with 11 bases left in between. The CDR3: CASSPAGAGEAFF. The CDR3 DNA reads TGTGCCAGCTCACCAGCGGGGGCTGGTGAAGCTTTCTTT.

The V and J genes are TRBV29-1 and TRBJ1-1; 7 bases are shared with TRBD1. From germline, CDR1 is SQVTM and CDR2 ANQGSEA. The CDR3 extends over 13 amino acids. J gave up 1 base and V 3 bases, and 2 bases lay outside the gene matches. CDR3 DNA: TGCAGCGTTGATCGGACAGGGAACACTGAAGCTTTCTTT. Translating gives CSVDRTGNTEAFF.

This chain links TRBV6-5 with TRBJ2-4, with TRBD1 matching 9 bases. V trimming: 5 bases; J trimming: 4 bases; junction bases outside the gene matches: 3. This CDR3 has 14 amino acids. The germline CDR1 and CDR2 sequences are MNHEY and SVGAGI. As DNA, the CDR3 is TGTGCCAGCAGTCCCGGGACAGGGAAAAACATTCAGTACTTC. This sequence encodes CASSPGTGKNIQYF.

This chain uses TRBV21-1 with TRBJ2-2; the listed D gene, TRBD2, was not tested against the DNA. TRBV21-1 is annotated as a pseudogene. The CDR3 spans 15 residues. The CDR3 DNA sequence: TGTGCCAGCCCGGGGGTTCCACACGGGGCCGGGGAGCTGTTTTTT. It codes for CASPGVPHGAGELFF.

The V call is TRBV9, the J call TRBJ1-2, with D tentatively TRBD1 (6 bases). Germline CDR1 reads SGDLS; CDR2 reads YYNGEE. The V end lost 0 bases, the J end lost 8 bases, and 14 bases lay between the germline ends. This CDR3 is 14 amino acids long. The CDR3 DNA reads as TGTGCCAGCAGCGTAGATTACAGGGTGGGAGGCTACACCTTC. Its protein is CASSVDYRVGGYTF.